The clone carrying this T cell receptor beta chain came up many times. Its specificity is not known. This sample was included in a study of CD8+CD57+ T cells in acquired aplastic anemia. Background on the study: Quantities of DNA derived from sorted CD4+ and CD8+ cells averaged approximately 3.3 ug.

This CDR3 has 12 residues. Germline values: CDR1 SNHLY, CDR2 FYNNEI. V dropped 10 bases and J dropped 2 bases, with 8 bases sitting between them. Findings and limits, study-wide: The study found no significant CD8+ Simpson's diversity difference between patients and controls.

Patients chosen for sequencing had shown CD8+CD57+ cell expansion by flow cytometry. At blood sampling, none of the patients had yet received therapy. TCR beta VDJ and CDR3 were profiled, and genomic DNA was the template. TCRdb independently ran MiXCR on the reads; one entry per CDR3 protein. The data show about 160,000 distinct CDR3 sequences, about 50% seen once. Sequenced: sorted CD4+, CD8+, or CD8+CD57+ T cells (not recorded which) from PBMCs. This sequence originates from a human donor with aplastic anemia. The chain links TRBV2 to TRBJ2-2; D gene unclear. The CDR3 DNA follows: TGTGCCAAACGGGTTAACACCGGGGAGCTGTTTTTT. The encoded protein is CAKRVNTGELFF.